Below are 17 T cell receptor beta chains sequenced from a single sample in a study of blood T cells in healthy people across ages. Using a J-beta primer mix together with a sample-barcoded 5' primer, a second PCR was run for roughly 6 to 12 cycles. TCRdb itself ran the 5' RACE reads through MiXCR, one entry per CDR3 protein. Counted here are about 580,000 distinct CDR3 sequences, roughly 48% occurring once; the ten biggest clones make up roughly 24%. The sample consisted of blood. All receptors come from an elderly man in good health.

This chain joins TRBV10-3 and TRBJ1-5; the D gene is possibly TRBD1 (5 bases). This CDR3 spans 15 amino acids. Germline CDR1 reads ENHRY; CDR2 reads SYGVKD. V lost 3 bases and J 6 bases, leaving 15 bases between the germline ends. The CDR3 is CAISDYSGSGQPQHF. The CDR3 region has the DNA TGTGCCATCAGTGACTATTCAGGGTCTGGTCAGCCCCAGCATTTT.

The J gene is TRBJ1-2, the V gene TRBV5-1; D uncertain. CDR1 and CDR2 from the germline V gene are SGHRS and YFSETQ. V dropped 3 bases and J dropped 10 bases, with 13 bases sitting between them. The CDR3 has 12 residues. CDR3 residues: CASSSGLELYTF. Written as DNA, the CDR3 is TGCGCCAGCAGCTCTGGCCTTGAGCTCTACACCTTC.

The chain uses TRBV5-1 and TRBJ2-1, with D perhaps matching TRBD1 (6 bases). CDR3 size: 15 residues. CDR1 and CDR2 (germline): SGHRS, YFSETQ. Trimming removed 1 base at V and 4 bases at J, with 12 bases between. The CDR3 reads CASSLSRGPYNEQFF. The DNA for the CDR3 is TGCGCCAGCAGCTTGAGCAGGGGTCCGTACAATGAGCAGTTCTTC.

The rearrangement uses TRBV20-1 and TRBJ2-3; D uncertain. The ends were cut back, 0 bases at V and 1 base at J, with 14 bases in the middle. CDR1 is DFQATT and CDR2 is SNEGSKA in the germline V gene (reference sequence). This CDR3 is built from 16 residues. DNA for the CDR3: TGCAGTGCTAGAGATTTCCAGCATGCTGGCACAGATACGCAGTATTTT. It encodes CSARDFQHAGTDTQYF.

J is TRBJ2-3 and V is TRBV3-1; tentatively, D is TRBD2 (6 bases). The V end was cut by 0 bases, the J end by 0 bases, with 16 bases between. CDR1 LGHDT and CDR2 YNNKEL come from the germline V gene (reference sequence). The CDR3 runs 18 residues. The CDR3 DNA is TGTGCCAGCAGCCAAGATTGGAGGGCCCAGGCTAGCACAGATACGCAGTATTTT. It specifies CASSQDWRAQASTDTQYF.

The gene calls are TRBV28 and TRBJ2-7, with D perhaps matching TRBD2 (6 bases). This CDR3 is 13 amino acids long. From germline, CDR1 is MDHEN and CDR2 SYDVKM. The V and J ends lost 7 bases and 5 bases respectively, with 15 bases between them. The CDR3 coding sequence is TGTGCCAGCACCGGGACTCCAGCCAACGAGCAGTACTTC. Translated, it gives CASTGTPANEQYF.

With regard to this clonotype: This sequence may be a read error, since a much larger clone differs from it by one base. The genes are TRBV6-6 and TRBJ2-1, with D perhaps TRBD1 or TRBD2 (5 bases each). The CDR3 has 15 residues. Germline assignment: CDR1 MNHNY and CDR2 SVGAGI (reference sequence). The CDR3 loop is CASSHSGQGDNEQFF. Written as DNA, the CDR3 is TGTGCCAGCAGTCACTCGGGGCAGGGAGACAATGAGCAGTTCTTC.

This clonotype was observed at least ten times. The gene calls are TRBV7-9 and TRBJ1-1; D is ambiguous. The CDR3 contains 13 residues. Germline V gene lookup returns CDR1 SEHNR and CDR2 FQNEAQ (reference sequence). V lost 6 bases and J lost 1, with 9 bases in between. The CDR3 region has the DNA TGTGCCAGCAGTCCCACACAGAACACTGAAGCTTTCTTT. It is translated as CASSPTQNTEAFF.

Worth noting for this clonotype: At one end, the junction sequence differs from germline, possibly due to a read error. The CDR3 nucleotides are TGTGCCAGCAGCCTAGACAGCAATCCTTATGGCTGCACCTTC. Amino acid sequence: CASSLDSNPYGCTF. The rearrangement uses TRBV7-2 and TRBJ1-2, with a weak D call TRBD1 (5 bases). CDR1 and CDR2 (germline): SGHTA, FQGNSA. This CDR3 has 14 amino acids.

This clonotype has just a few counts. This chain uses TRBV3-1 with TRBJ2-7; possible D gene TRBD1, 5 bases. The CDR3 spans 14 residues. Looked up from germline, CDR1 is LGHDT and CDR2 is YNNKEL (reference sequence). The V end was cut by 4 bases, the J end by 2 bases, with 12 bases between. The CDR3, as DNA: TGTGCCAGCAGCCCTGGGGCCATCACCTACGAGCAGTACTTC. Amino acid sequence: CASSPGAITYEQYF.

CDR3 loop: CSATSQTQYF. As DNA, the CDR3 is TGCAGTGCTACGTCCCAGACCCAGTACTTC. The chain couples TRBV20-1 to TRBJ2-5; D remains ambiguous. Trimming took off 4 bases at V and 6 bases at J, with 6 bases between the two ends. This CDR3 is 10 amino acids long. Germline assignment: CDR1 DFQATT and CDR2 SNEGSKA (reference sequence).

The rearrangement links TRBV9 to TRBJ2-1; 13 bases match TRBD2. This CDR3 comprises 19 residues. Germline V gives CDR1 SGDLS, CDR2 YYNGEE. The ends lost 4 bases at V and 0 bases at J; junction bases unmatched: 10. The CDR3 sequence: CASSPRLAGGPSSYNEQFF. CDR3 DNA: TGTGCCAGCAGCCCCCGACTAGCGGGAGGTCCTAGCTCCTACAATGAGCAGTTCTTC.

The chain is built from TRBV10-3 and TRBJ2-3, with TRBD2 identical over 7 bases. CDR3 length equals 15 residues. The V and J ends lost 3 bases and 4 bases, in that order; junction bases with no gene match: 7. Germline values: CDR1 ENHRY, CDR2 SYGVKD. CDR3 in DNA: TGTGCCATCAGTGATGGGAGCGGGACCGCAGATACGCAGTATTTT. The encoded protein is CAISDGSGTADTQYF.

This clonotype has more than one count but fewer than ten. The chain combines TRBV6-6 with TRBJ1-2, with 12 positions matching TRBD1. Trimming took 2 bases from V and 7 from J; bases not matched to a gene: 5. CDR1 and CDR2 from the germline V gene are MNHNY and SVGAGI (reference sequence). The CDR3 has 15 amino acids. CDR3 DNA sequence: TGTGCCAGCAGTTACCCGGGACAGGGGGCGTTTGGCTACACCTTC. Encoded protein: CASSYPGQGAFGYTF.

The J gene is TRBJ2-1, the V gene TRBV20-1; TRBD2 aligns across 11 bases. V gave up 5 bases and J gave up 11 bases; unmatched junction bases: 5. The CDR3 covers 12 residues. The germline CDR1 and CDR2 sequences are DFQATT and SNEGSKA (reference sequence). Here the CDR3 reads CSALGLAAKQFF. The CDR3 DNA follows: TGCAGTGCTTTGGGACTAGCGGCGAAGCAGTTCTTC.

This chain links TRBV9 with TRBJ2-5; TRBD1 matches 9 bases. Near its end, the DNA agrees better with TRBJ2-7, so the J call may be wrong. The CDR3 is 14 residues long. Germline V gives CDR1 SGDLS, CDR2 YYNGEE. CDR3 in DNA: TGTGCCAGCAACCCATGGGGACAGGGCTACGAGCAGTACTTC. As protein: CASNPWGQGYEQYF.

This chain links TRBV6-1 with TRBJ2-1, with TRBD2 matching over 9 bases. This CDR3 is 18 amino acids long. Trimming took 6 bases from V and 0 from J; bases not matched to a gene: 12. The V gene's germline CDR1 is MNHNS and CDR2 SASEGT. The CDR3 is CASSLEAQRGASYNEQFF. The DNA for the CDR3 is TGTGCCAGCAGCTTGGAAGCCCAGCGGGGGGCCTCCTACAATGAGCAGTTCTTC.